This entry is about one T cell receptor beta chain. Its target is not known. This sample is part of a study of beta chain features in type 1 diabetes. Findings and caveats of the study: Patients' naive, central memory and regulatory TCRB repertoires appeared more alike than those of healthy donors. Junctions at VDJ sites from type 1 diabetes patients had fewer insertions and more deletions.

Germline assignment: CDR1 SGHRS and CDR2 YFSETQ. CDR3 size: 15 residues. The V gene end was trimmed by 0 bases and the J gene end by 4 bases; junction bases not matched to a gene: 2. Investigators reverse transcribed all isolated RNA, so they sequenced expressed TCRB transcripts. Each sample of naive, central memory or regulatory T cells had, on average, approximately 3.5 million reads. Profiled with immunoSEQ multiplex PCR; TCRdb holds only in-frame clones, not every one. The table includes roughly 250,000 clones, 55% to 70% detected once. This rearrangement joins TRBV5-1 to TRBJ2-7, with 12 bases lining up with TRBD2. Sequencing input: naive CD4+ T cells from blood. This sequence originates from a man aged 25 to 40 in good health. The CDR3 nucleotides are TGCGCCAGCAGCTTGGGTGGGACTAGCGGGTACGAGCAGTACTTC. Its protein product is CASSLGGTSGYEQYF.